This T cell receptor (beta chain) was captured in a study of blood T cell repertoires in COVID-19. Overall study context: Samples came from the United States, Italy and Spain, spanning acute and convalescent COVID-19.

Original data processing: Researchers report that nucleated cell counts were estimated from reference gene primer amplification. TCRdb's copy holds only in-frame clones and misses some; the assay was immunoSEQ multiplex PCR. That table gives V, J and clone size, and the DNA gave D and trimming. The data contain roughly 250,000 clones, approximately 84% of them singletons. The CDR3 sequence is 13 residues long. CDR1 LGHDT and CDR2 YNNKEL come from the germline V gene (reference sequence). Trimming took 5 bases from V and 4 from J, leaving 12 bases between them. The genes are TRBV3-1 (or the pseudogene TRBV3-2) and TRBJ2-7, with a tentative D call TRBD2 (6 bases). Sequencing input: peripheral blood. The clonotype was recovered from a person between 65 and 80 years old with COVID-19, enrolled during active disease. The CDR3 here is CASSIGGAYEQYF. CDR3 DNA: TGTGCCAGCAGCATTGGCGGGGCTTACGAGCAGTACTTC.